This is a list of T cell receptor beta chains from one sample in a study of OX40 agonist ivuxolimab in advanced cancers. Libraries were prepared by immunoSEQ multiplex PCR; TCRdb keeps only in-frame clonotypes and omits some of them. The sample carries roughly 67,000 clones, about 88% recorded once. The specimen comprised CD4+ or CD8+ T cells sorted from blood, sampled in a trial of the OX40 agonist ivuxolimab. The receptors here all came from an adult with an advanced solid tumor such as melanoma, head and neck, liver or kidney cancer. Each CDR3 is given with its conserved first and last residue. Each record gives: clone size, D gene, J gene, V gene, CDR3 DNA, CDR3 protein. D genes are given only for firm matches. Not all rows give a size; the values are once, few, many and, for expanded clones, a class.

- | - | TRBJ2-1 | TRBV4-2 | TGTGCCAGCAGCCAAGTCTCTCCGACAGTTAGCGATGAGCAGTTCTTC | CASSQVSPTVSDEQFF
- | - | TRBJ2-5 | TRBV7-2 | TGTGCCAGCAGCTTTAGCGGAAGTAAGGAGACCCAGTACTTC | CASSFSGSKETQYF
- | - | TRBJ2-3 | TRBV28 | TGTGCCAGCAGTGGGGGATTCCCAGGACAGAGAAGCACAGATACGCAGTATTTT | CASSGGFPGQRSTDTQYF
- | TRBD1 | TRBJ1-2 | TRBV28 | TGTGCCAGCAGAATAGGACAGGGGGGCGGCTACACCTTC | CASRIGQGGGYTF
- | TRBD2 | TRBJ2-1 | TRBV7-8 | TGTGCCAGCAGCTTAGATCGACGGACTAGCGGGGGGAATGAGCAGTTCTTC | CASSLDRRTSGGNEQFF
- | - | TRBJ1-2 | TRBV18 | TGTGCCAGCTCACCTATACAGGGCGGCTACACCTTC | CASSPIQGGYTF
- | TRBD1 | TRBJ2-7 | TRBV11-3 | TGTGCCAGCAGCTTAGGGGGACAGCCCTACGAGCAGTACTTC | CASSLGGQPYEQYF
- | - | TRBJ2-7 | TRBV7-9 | TGTGCCAGCAGCTTAGTCGTCGGGGAGCAGTACTTC | CASSLVVGEQYF
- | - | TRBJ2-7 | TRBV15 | TGTGCCACCAGCAGAGATGCTGCGGCCTCCTACGAGCAGTACTTC | CATSRDAAASYEQYF
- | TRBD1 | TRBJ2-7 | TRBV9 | TGTGCCAGCAGCGGCGGGACAGGGGGGCTGAGCTCCTACGAGCAGTACTTC | CASSGGTGGLSSYEQYF
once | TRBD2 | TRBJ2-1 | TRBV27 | TGTGCCAGTAGGGGACTAGCGGGAGGAGAAAATGAGCAGTTCTTC | CASRGLAGGENEQFF
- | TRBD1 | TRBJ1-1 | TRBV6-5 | TGTGCCAGCAGTCCCAGGGGGACAGCCGCATTT | CASSPRGTAAF
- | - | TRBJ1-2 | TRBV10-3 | TGTGCCATCAGTGTGAGCCGGGACGGTTCCTATGGCTACACCTTC | CAISVSRDGSYGYTF
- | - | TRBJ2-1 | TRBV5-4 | TGTGCCAGCAGCGAGTATCCACGCAGCTTTTCCTACAATGAGCAGTTCTTC | CASSEYPRSFSYNEQFF
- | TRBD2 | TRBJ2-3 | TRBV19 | TGTGCCAGTAGTATGAGGTTAGCGGGAGTGGGAGATACGCAGTATTTT | CASSMRLAGVGDTQYF
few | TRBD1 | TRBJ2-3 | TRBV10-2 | TGCGCCAGCAAGGACAGGGGTAGCACAGATACGCAGTATTTT | CASKDRGSTDTQYF
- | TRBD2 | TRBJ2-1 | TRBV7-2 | TGTGCCAGCAGCGGACGGGGGGGTAGCGGGAAGAGCTCCTACAATGAGCAGTTCTTC | CASSGRGGSGKSSYNEQFF
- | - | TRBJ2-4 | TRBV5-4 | TGTGCCAGCAGCACCAACAGGGCCCCGATTCAGTACTTC | CASSTNRAPIQYF
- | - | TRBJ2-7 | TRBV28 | TGTGCCAGCAGTTTTGGGGGGCGCGAGCAGTACTTC | CASSFGGREQYF
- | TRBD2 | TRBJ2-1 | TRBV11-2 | TGTGCCAGCAGCCCGCTAGCGGGAGGCCACAATGAGCAGTTCTTC | CASSPLAGGHNEQFF
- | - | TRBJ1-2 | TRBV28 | TGTGCCAGCAGTATAGCGGGTCCCTATGGCTACACCTTC | CASSIAGPYGYTF
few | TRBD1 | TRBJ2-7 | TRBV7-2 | TGTGCCAGCAGGCCGGGACAGGGCCCCTACGAGCAGTACTTC | CASRPGQGPYEQYF
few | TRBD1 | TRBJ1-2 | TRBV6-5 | TGTGCCAGCAGTGGGACAGGGCACTATGGCTACACCTTC | CASSGTGHYGYTF
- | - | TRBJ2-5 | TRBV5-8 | TGTGCCAGCAGCTTGGGGCAGGGAACCATAAAGACCCAGTACTTC | CASSLGQGTIKTQYF
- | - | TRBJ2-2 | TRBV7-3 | TGTGCCAGCAGCTTATACGGACGAAACACCGGGGAGCTGTTTTTT | CASSLYGRNTGELFF
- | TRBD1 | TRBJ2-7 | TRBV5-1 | TGCGCCAGCAGCTGGGACAGGGGGCCCTACGAGCAGTACTTC | CASSWDRGPYEQYF
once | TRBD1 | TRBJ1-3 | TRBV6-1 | TGTGCCAGCAGTGAGACAGGGGGCTATGGAAACACCATATATTTT | CASSETGGYGNTIYF
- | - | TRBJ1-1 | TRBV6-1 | TGTGCCAGCAGGGTCGACAGGGAAGCTTTCTTT | CASRVDREAFF
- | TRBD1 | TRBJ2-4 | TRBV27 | TGTGCCAGCAGGCGACAGGGGGAGGGTGTAGCCAAAAACATTCAGTACTTC | CASRRQGEGVAKNIQYF
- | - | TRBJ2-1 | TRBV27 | TGTGCCAGCAGGGAGACTAGTAGGATCCAGCAGTTCTTC | CASRETSRIQQFF
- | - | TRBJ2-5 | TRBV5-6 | TGTGCCAGCAGCTTGTTGGTAGGGCAAGAGACCCAGTACTTC | CASSLLVGQETQYF
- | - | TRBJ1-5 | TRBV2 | TGTGCCAGCAAAAAAATTGCCGATCAGCCCCAGCATTTT | CASKKIADQPQHF
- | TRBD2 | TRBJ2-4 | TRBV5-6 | TGTGCCAGCAGCCCAAGGACTAGCGGGAGGCCGCAAGCCAAAAACATTCAGTACTTC | CASSPRTSGRPQAKNIQYF
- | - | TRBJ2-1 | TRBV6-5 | TGTGCCAGCAGTTACAGGGGCAATGAGCAGTTCTTC | CASSYRGNEQFF
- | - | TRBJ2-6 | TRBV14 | TGTGCCAGCAGCCAGAACTGGGCTTCTGGGGCCAACGTCCTGACTTTC | CASSQNWASGANVLTF
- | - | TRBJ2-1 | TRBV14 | TGTGCCAGCAGCCAAGGCAGACTACCGAGCTCCTACAATGAGCAGTTCTTC | CASSQGRLPSSYNEQFF
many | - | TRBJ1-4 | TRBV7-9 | TGTGCCAGCAGCTTAGGATTGAGGGACACTAATGAAAAACTGTTTTTT | CASSLGLRDTNEKLFF
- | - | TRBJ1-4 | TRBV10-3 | TGTGCCATCAGTGACACAGGCGCTGCCGGGAATGAAAAACTGTTTTTT | CAISDTGAAGNEKLFF
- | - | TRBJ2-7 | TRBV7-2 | TGTGCCAGCAGCTTAGACTACGAGCAGTACTTC | CASSLDYEQYF
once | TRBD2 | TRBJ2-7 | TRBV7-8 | TGTGCCAGCAGCTGGACTAGCGGGAGCGACTTCGCCCACGAGCAGTACTTC | CASSWTSGSDFAHEQYF
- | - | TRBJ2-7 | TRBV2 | TGTGCCAGCGCCATTAGGCGGATTACCTACGAGCAGTACTTC | CASAIRRITYEQYF
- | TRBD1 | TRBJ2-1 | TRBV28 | TGTGCCAGCAGTTTAGGTGGGACAGGGAGACATGAGCAGTTCTTC | CASSLGGTGRHEQFF
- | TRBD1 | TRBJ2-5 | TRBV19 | TGTGCCAGTAGTTCATGGAGGGCAGGGGGCATGGAGACCCAGTACTTC | CASSSWRAGGMETQYF
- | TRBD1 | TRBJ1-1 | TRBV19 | TGTGCCAGTATGGGGGACAGGAGTACTGAAGCTTTCTTT | CASMGDRSTEAFF
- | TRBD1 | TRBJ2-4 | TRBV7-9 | TGTGCCAGCAGGCCCCTGGGTGATTTTTACGGACAGGGCTTCATTCAGTACTTC | CASRPLGDFYGQGFIQYF
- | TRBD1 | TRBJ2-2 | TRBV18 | TGTGCCAGCTCCTCACGGGACAGCGGGGAGCTGTTTTTT | CASSSRDSGELFF
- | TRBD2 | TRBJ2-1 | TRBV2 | TGTGCCAGCAGTGTAGCGGGTGCCTACAATGAGCAGTTCTTC | CASSVAGAYNEQFF
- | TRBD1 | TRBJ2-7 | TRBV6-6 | TGTGCCAGCCTCGACAGGGATTCCTACGAGCAGTACTTC | CASLDRDSYEQYF
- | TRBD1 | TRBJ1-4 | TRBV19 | TGTGCCAGTAGTAACAGGGGAGCGGATGAAAAACTGTTTTTT | CASSNRGADEKLFF
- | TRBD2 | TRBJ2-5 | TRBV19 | TGTGCCAGTAGTAACCTTCCTAGCGGGAGTCGCACCAGCACCCAGTACTTC | CASSNLPSGSRTSTQYF